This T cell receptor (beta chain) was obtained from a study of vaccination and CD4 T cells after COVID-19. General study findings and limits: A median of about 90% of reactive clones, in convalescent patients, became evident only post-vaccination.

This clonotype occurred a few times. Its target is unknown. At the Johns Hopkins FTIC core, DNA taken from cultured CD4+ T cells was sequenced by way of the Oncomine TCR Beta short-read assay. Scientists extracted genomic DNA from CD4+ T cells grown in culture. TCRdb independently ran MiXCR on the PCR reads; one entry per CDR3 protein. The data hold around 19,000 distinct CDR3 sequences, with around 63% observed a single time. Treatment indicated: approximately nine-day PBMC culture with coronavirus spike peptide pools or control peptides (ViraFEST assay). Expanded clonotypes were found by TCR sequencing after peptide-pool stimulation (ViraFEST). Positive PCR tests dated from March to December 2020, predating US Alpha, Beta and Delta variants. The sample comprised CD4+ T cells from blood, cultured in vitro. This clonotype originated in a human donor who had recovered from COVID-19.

The CDR3: CASSEAGRDRGELFF. The CDR3 DNA reads as TGTGCCAGCAGTGAGGCGGGGCGGGATCGCGGGGAGCTGTTTTTT. The chain is built from TRBV25-1 and TRBJ2-2; possibly TRBD2 for D (6 bases). The CDR3 length is 15 residues. Looked up from germline, CDR1 is MGHDK and CDR2 is SYGVNS. Trimming left V 3 bases short and J 7 bases short, with 15 bases between.